This TCR beta chain was obtained from a study of CD8+ T cells in alopecia areata. Background on the study: Patients received oral tofacitinib, 5 to 10 mg twice daily, for moderate-to-severe alopecia areata.

The sequencing template was cDNA reverse transcribed from extracted RNA. Method: immunoSEQ multiplex PCR; TCRdb's copy keeps in-frame clones and lacks some. The sample yields fewer than 200,000 clones, 59% seen once. This specimen was CD4+ T cells sorted from blood, taken at week 0. This sequence originates from a human donor with alopecia areata.

CDR3 in amino acids: CASSGSLDSGPNEQYF. The CDR3 coding sequence is TGTGCCAGCAGTGGGTCCCTCGACAGTGGACCCAACGAGCAGTACTTC. The genes are TRBV6-1 and TRBJ2-7; D might be TRBD1 (5 bases). V lost 4 bases and J lost 5, with 21 bases in between. Germline loops: CDR1 MNHNS, CDR2 SASEGT. The CDR3 is made up of 16 amino acids.